The 26 T cell receptor beta chains reported below all come from one sample, sequenced in a study of PD-1 blockade in classical Hodgkin lymphoma. Generated by immunoSEQ multiplex PCR, the TCRdb table keeps only in-frame clones and is missing some. The profile shows tens of thousands of clones, 92% of them singletons. The sample's time point: cycle 4 day 1 (C4D1), after five to seven weeks of nivolumab. Each patient's relapse followed autologous stem cell transplantation, and brentuximab vedotin exposure varied. Isolation of CD4+ T cells from thawed PBMCs was performed by magnetic negative selection. The sequences come from CD4+ T cells from blood, collected before the fourth cycle of nivolumab. The receptors originated from a human donor with classical Hodgkin lymphoma.

The chain recombines TRBV20-1 with TRBJ2-7, with D maybe TRBD2 (5 bases). Deletions cut 2 bases from V and 6 bases from J, with 5 bases between. The germline CDR1 and CDR2 sequences are DFQATT and SNEGSKA (reference sequence). This CDR3 comprises 10 residues. The chain's CDR3 is CSARRGEQYF. CDR3 DNA sequence: TGCAGTGCTAGACGGGGCGAGCAGTACTTC.

The V and J genes are TRBV14 and TRBJ1-1; a possible D gene is TRBD1 (6 bases). Germline CDR1 SGHDN, CDR2 FVKESK. V was cut by 2 bases and J by 1 base, with 14 bases left in between. The CDR3 extends over 16 amino acids. CDR3 region: CASSQYVGTRNTEAFF. Written as DNA, the CDR3 is TGTGCCAGCAGCCAATACGTTGGGACAAGGAACACTGAAGCTTTCTTT.

The chain joins TRBV28 to TRBJ2-5; D uncertain. V lost 8 bases, J lost 7 bases, and 11 bases lay in between. Germline lookup yields CDR1 MDHEN and CDR2 SYDVKM. There are 11 residues in the CDR3. The CDR3 DNA reads TGTGCCAGCCCTGACCCGGGGACCCAGTACTTC. This sequence encodes CASPDPGTQYF.

V and J are TRBV18 and TRBJ2-2; tentative D call: TRBD1 (7 bases). The CDR3 covers 16 residues. The V end lost 2 bases, the J end lost 2 bases, and 12 bases lay between the germline ends. The V gene's germline CDR1 is KGHSH and CDR2 LQKENI. CDR3 amino acids: CASSPNQGGNTGELFF. CDR3 DNA: TGTGCCAGCTCACCAAACCAGGGGGGAAACACCGGGGAGCTGTTTTTT.

This rearrangement joins TRBV9 to TRBJ2-5, with 7 bases aligning to TRBD1. The V gene end was trimmed by 3 bases and the J gene end by 7 bases; junction bases not matched to a gene: 9. The CDR3 length is 14 residues. CDR1 SGDLS and CDR2 YYNGEE come from the germline V gene. CDR3 in DNA: TGTGCCAGCAGCGCTATCTGGGACAGCGGGACCCAGTACTTC. It yields the protein CASSAIWDSGTQYF.

The chain recombines TRBV11-2 with TRBJ1-2; D not resolved. The CDR3 runs 13 residues. The germline gives CDR1 SGHAT, CDR2 FQNNGV. V was cut by 5 bases and J by 8 bases, with 15 bases left in between. The CDR3 reads CASSPDRVLGYTF. CDR3 bases: TGTGCCAGCAGCCCCGACCGAGTTCTGGGCTACACCTTC.

The chain is built from TRBV15 and TRBJ2-1; 11 bases agree with TRBD2. The junction had 8 bases not matched to a gene; V was cut back by 3 bases and J by 7 bases. The CDR3 runs to 16 residues. Germline V gene lookup returns CDR1 LNHNV and CDR2 YYDKDF (reference sequence). The CDR3 loop is CATSRTSGIIQNEQFF. The DNA of the CDR3 is TGTGCCACCAGCAGGACTAGCGGGATAATTCAAAATGAGCAGTTCTTC.

The gene calls are TRBV6-6 and TRBJ1-5, with D possibly TRBD1 on 5 matching bases. Germline CDR1 reads MNHNY; CDR2 reads SVGAGI (reference sequence). Trimming cost V 4 bases and J 0 bases, with 13 bases left between them. CDR3 length: 16 amino acids. The CDR3 DNA reads as TGTGCCAGCAGTTCCGACAGCCTAGGTAGCAATCAGCCCCAGCATTTT. Its protein is CASSSDSLGSNQPQHF.

The chain links TRBV6-5 to TRBJ2-2; D remains ambiguous. Germline CDR1 reads MNHEY; CDR2 reads SVGAGI. Between the trimmed V and J ends, which lost 4 bases and 0 bases, there was a span of 6 bases. CDR3 size: 14 residues. CDR3 region: CASSSAANTGELFF. The CDR3 DNA follows: TGTGCCAGCAGTTCTGCGGCGAACACCGGGGAGCTGTTTTTT.

The chain couples TRBV9 to TRBJ1-1; D unresolved. This CDR3 has 13 residues. From germline, CDR1 is SGDLS and CDR2 YYNGEE. Between the trimmed V and J ends, which lost 1 base and 2 bases, there was a span of 6 bases. CDR3 loop: CASSVLGNTEAFF. In DNA form, the CDR3 reads TGTGCCAGCAGCGTACTAGGAAACACTGAAGCTTTCTTT.

The chain is built from TRBV18 and TRBJ2-7, with no clear D. CDR1 and CDR2 from the germline V gene are KGHSH and LQKENI. The CDR3 is made up of 15 amino acids. The V and J ends lost 2 bases and 2 bases respectively, with 13 bases between them. The CDR3 loop is CASSPSNDGAYEQYF. Written as DNA, the CDR3 is TGTGCCAGCTCACCATCTAATGACGGAGCCTACGAGCAGTACTTC.

The chain has TRBV10-2 and TRBJ2-1; D ambiguous. Germline V gives CDR1 WSHSY, CDR2 SAAADI. V lost 6 bases, J lost 0 bases, and 9 bases lay in between. The CDR3 runs 14 residues. The CDR3 reads CASRLTGSYNEQFF. CDR3 nucleotide sequence: TGCGCCAGCAGATTAACGGGCTCCTACAATGAGCAGTTCTTC.

This rearrangement joins TRBV19 to TRBJ2-3; either TRBD1 or TRBD2 may supply D (5 bases each). Per the germline V gene, CDR1 is LNHDA and CDR2 is SQIVND (reference sequence). Deletions cut 1 base from V and 0 bases from J, with 8 bases between. CDR3 length: 15 amino acids. The CDR3 nucleotides are TGTGCCAGTAGTATAGCGGGGCGTAGCACAGATACGCAGTATTTT. This codes for CASSIAGRSTDTQYF.

The gene calls are TRBV9 and TRBJ2-5, with 9 positions matching TRBD2. Unmatched junction bases numbered 10, after V lost 3 bases and J lost 4 bases. Germline assignment: CDR1 SGDLS and CDR2 YYNGEE. The CDR3 contains 16 residues. The CDR3 loop is CASSGAFSGSRETQYF. The CDR3 DNA is TGTGCCAGCAGCGGTGCCTTTAGCGGGAGTAGAGAGACCCAGTACTTC.

This clone came up once. The chain has TRBV7-3 and TRBJ1-1; no reliable D call. Trimming pared 5 bases from V and 4 bases from J, leaving 11 bases between. Germline lookup yields CDR1 SGHTA and CDR2 FQGTGA. The CDR3 covers 13 residues. In nucleotides, the CDR3 is TGTGCCAGCAGCGTTTCATGGGGCACTGAAGCTTTCTTT. Protein sequence: CASSVSWGTEAFF.

This clone was seen only once. The rearrangement uses TRBV5-4 and TRBJ2-1, with 12 bases identical to TRBD2. Trimming cost V 4 bases and J 7 bases; bases outside gene matches: 9. Germline loops: CDR1 SGHNT, CDR2 YYREEE (reference sequence). This CDR3 comprises 16 residues. CDR3 loop: CASSLGTSGRRNEQFF. The CDR3 region has the DNA TGTGCCAGCAGCCTGGGAACTAGCGGGAGGCGTAATGAGCAGTTCTTC.

The chain employs TRBV10-3 and TRBJ2-5; 12 bases are shared with TRBD1. The CDR3 is made up of 14 amino acids. Germline V CDR1 and CDR2: ENHRY, SYGVKD. The V gene end was trimmed by 6 bases and the J gene end by 4 bases; junction bases not matched to a gene: 3. CDR3 bases: TGTGCCATCAGGGGACAGGGGGCAGGAGAGACCCAGTACTTC. Its protein product is CAIRGQGAGETQYF.

The V call is TRBV29-1, the J call TRBJ1-5; D is perhaps TRBD1 (6 bases). V was cut by 7 bases and J by 6 bases, with 16 bases left in between. CDR1 is SQVTM, CDR2 ANQGSEA, per germline. CDR3 size: 13 residues. Here the CDR3 reads CSGVQGDGQPQHF. Written as DNA, the CDR3 is TGCAGCGGGGTACAGGGAGACGGTCAGCCCCAGCATTTT.

V and J are TRBV7-9 and TRBJ2-5, with TRBD1 identical over 9 bases. The CDR3 is 17 residues long. Germline V lookup: CDR1 SEHNR, CDR2 FQNEAQ (reference sequence). J gave up 4 bases and V 1 base, and 10 bases lay outside the gene matches. CDR3 in DNA: TGTGCCAGCAGCTTAGTTCTTGGACAGGGGAATAGAGAGACCCAGTACTTC. Translating gives CASSLVLGQGNRETQYF.

The chain carries TRBV7-2 and TRBJ2-3; 8 nucleotides line up with TRBD1. The CDR3 contains 17 residues. The junction had 12 bases not matched to a gene; V was cut back by 7 bases and J by 0 bases. CDR1 is SGHTA, CDR2 FQGNSA, per germline. CDR3 sequence (DNA): TGTGCCAGCACGACGAGATACTGGACAGGGAGCACAGATACGCAGTATTTT. Protein: CASTTRYWTGSTDTQYF.

The rearrangement links TRBV18 to TRBJ1-1; tentatively, D is TRBD1 (5 bases). Trimming stripped 2 bases from V and 1 base from J, with 8 bases between. This CDR3 is 14 amino acids long. CDR1 is KGHSH, CDR2 LQKENI, per germline. This chain's CDR3 is CASSPLQENTEAFF. The CDR3 DNA sequence: TGTGCCAGCTCACCATTACAGGAGAACACTGAAGCTTTCTTT.

The rearrangement links TRBV5-1 to TRBJ1-4; D is ambiguous. Between the trimmed V and J ends, which lost 4 bases and 0 bases, there was a span of 10 bases. The germline CDR1 and CDR2 sequences are SGHRS and YFSETQ. This CDR3 is 15 amino acids long. The CDR3, as DNA: TGCGCCAGCAGCCAGGACGGTGCAACTAATGAAAAACTGTTTTTT. This sequence encodes CASSQDGATNEKLFF.

The rearrangement links TRBV30 to TRBJ1-2; 7 nucleotides agree with TRBD1. V shed 2 bases and J 8 bases; nucleotides not matched to a gene: 8. Germline CDR1 reads GTSNPN; CDR2 reads SVGIG (reference sequence). The CDR3 contains 13 residues. CDR3 region: CAWSIIGGGGYTF. CDR3 coding DNA: TGTGCCTGGAGTATTATTGGAGGGGGCGGCTACACCTTC.

The rearrangement links TRBV6-5 to TRBJ2-7; 7 positions match TRBD1. Trimming removed 0 bases from V and 2 bases from J; junction bases left unmatched: 4. Germline CDR1 is MNHEY and CDR2 is SVGAGI. The CDR3 extends over 15 amino acids. The CDR3 sequence: CASSYSRQGTYEQYF. CDR3 in DNA: TGTGCCAGCAGTTACTCGAGACAGGGTACCTACGAGCAGTACTTC.

This chain joins TRBV10-1 and TRBJ1-3; D is possibly TRBD1 (6 bases). The CDR3 consists of 14 residues. The germline gives CDR1 WNHNN, CDR2 SYGVQD (reference sequence). Trimming pared 5 bases from V and 2 bases from J, leaving 10 bases between. The DNA of the CDR3 is TGCGCCAGCAGTCCGGGACATACTGGAAACACCATATATTTT. This encodes CASSPGHTGNTIYF.

The V and J genes are TRBV10-3 and TRBJ1-5; D is uncertain. The CDR3 consists of 16 residues. Between the trimmed V and J ends, which lost 2 bases and 7 bases, there was a span of 18 bases. Germline lookup yields CDR1 ENHRY and CDR2 SYGVKD. The CDR3, as DNA: TGTGCCATCAGTGAGAGAGGCGGAAGCACAGCACAGCCCCAGCATTTT. Translation: CAISERGGSTAQPQHF.